These 18 T cell receptor beta chains were sequenced from one sample in a study of T-cell memory formation after mild COVID-19. TCRdb fed the 5' RACE reads into MiXCR, producing one record per CDR3 protein. Altogether some 190,000 distinct CDR3 sequences are present, 16% being singletons, with the ten largest covering around 2%. Material for sequencing was PBMCs or a T cell subset sorted from them (not recorded which). The receptors here all came from an adult woman who had mild COVID-19 (a few samples of this study predate the infection). Cell type and time point are not known.

The J gene is TRBJ2-2, the V gene TRBV4-3, with 11 bases that match TRBD2. With 0 bases clipped from V and 7 bases from J, the junction kept 1 base outside the gene matches. This CDR3 region has 15 residues. The germline V gene encodes CDR1 LGHNA and CDR2 YSLEER. CDR3 region: CASSQDLAGGGELFF. CDR3 nucleotides: TGCGCCAGCAGCCAAGATCTAGCGGGAGGCGGGGAGCTGTTTTTT.

The sample holds a few counts of this clonotype. The chain combines TRBV7-2 with TRBJ2-5; TRBD2 agrees at 7 bases. With 5 bases clipped from V and 4 bases from J, the junction kept 13 bases outside the gene matches. The germline V gene has CDR1 SGHTA and CDR2 FQGNSA. There are 16 residues in the CDR3. In nucleotides, the CDR3 is TGTGCCAGCAGCCCGAGGTACAGCGGGGCTAGAGAGACCCAGTACTTC. Amino acid sequence: CASSPRYSGARETQYF. The full variable domain, in which reference TRBV7-2 and TRBJ2-5 provide the parts outside the CDR3, is GAGVSQSPSNKVTEKGKDVELRCDPISGHTALYWYRQSLGQGLEFLIYFQGNSAPDKSGLPSDRFSAERTGGSVSTLTIQRTQQEDSAVYLCASSPRYSGARETQYFGPGTRLLVL.

This chain joins TRBV29-1 and TRBJ1-1; 8 bases are a match to TRBD1. There are 13 residues in the CDR3. CDR1 SQVTM and CDR2 ANQGSEA come from the germline V gene. V shed 4 bases and J 3 bases; nucleotides not matched to a gene: 4. CDR3 in amino acids: CSVAGQADTEAFF. The CDR3, as DNA: TGCAGCGTTGCGGGACAGGCGGACACTGAAGCTTTCTTT.

This clonotype came up a few times. The rearrangement links TRBV6-1 to TRBJ2-1; 9 nucleotides match TRBD2. The junction had 3 bases not matched to a gene; V was cut back by 6 bases and J by 6 bases. Per germline, CDR1 MNHNS and CDR2 SASEGT. There are 13 residues in the CDR3. CDR3: CASSLTSGNEQFF. In DNA form, the CDR3 reads TGTGCCAGCAGCTTGACTAGCGGCAATGAGCAGTTCTTC.

The chain has TRBV7-2 and TRBJ1-1; D gene uncertain. Germline lookup yields CDR1 SGHTA and CDR2 FQGNSA. Trimming removed 1 base from V and 7 bases from J, with 10 bases in between. This CDR3 contains 13 residues. The CDR3 loop is CASSLEQDREAFF. The CDR3 nucleotides are TGTGCCAGCAGCTTAGAGCAAGACCGTGAAGCTTTCTTT.

The chain joins TRBV7-9 to TRBJ2-7, with TRBD1 matching over 10 bases. The J segment lost 5 bases and the V segment lost 3 bases, leaving 4 bases of the junction unmatched. In germline, CDR1 is SEHNR, CDR2 FQNEAQ (reference sequence). The CDR3 is 14 residues long. The CDR3 is CASSFWDRGHEQYF. The CDR3 nucleotides read TGTGCCAGCAGCTTTTGGGACAGGGGCCACGAGCAGTACTTC.

This clonotype was detected a few times. In DNA form, the CDR3 reads TGCAGTGCTAGTGAGTCCGGACTGCTAAGAAACATTCAGTACTTC. It yields the protein CSASESGLLRNIQYF. The chain links TRBV20-1 to TRBJ2-4; possibly TRBD2 for D (5 bases). Trimming took 3 bases from V and 6 from J, leaving 18 bases between them. Per the germline V gene, CDR1 is DFQATT and CDR2 is SNEGSKA (reference sequence). The CDR3 sequence is 15 residues long.

J is TRBJ2-7 and V is TRBV7-2; D remains unclear. The germline V gene has CDR1 SGHTA and CDR2 FQGNSA. Deletions cut 5 bases from V and 3 bases from J, with 11 bases between. This CDR3 is built from 13 residues. The CDR3 coding sequence is TGTGCCAGCAGCCCGGACGGCTACTACGAGCAGTACTTC. Translated: CASSPDGYYEQYF.

This chain links TRBV6-5 with TRBJ1-6; D uncertain. Trimming shortened V by 2 bases and J by 7 bases, and 9 bases separated the two germline ends. Germline CDR1 MNHEY, CDR2 SVGAGI. The CDR3 is 14 amino acids. The CDR3 DNA reads TGTGCCAGCAGTTACCGGGTTGGGAATTCACCCCTCCACTTT. This encodes CASSYRVGNSPLHF.

A few counts support this clonotype. This chain links TRBV5-4 with TRBJ2-5; the match to TRBD1 covers 10 bases. The CDR3 totals 16 residues. V was clipped by 3 bases and J by 4 bases; unmatched bases: 9. Germline V gives CDR1 SGHNT, CDR2 YYREEE (reference sequence). DNA of the CDR3: TGTGCCAGCAGCTACGAATTGACAGGGGGCCCAGAGACCCAGTACTTC. This encodes CASSYELTGGPETQYF.

This clonotype was counted a few times. The CDR3 protein is CASSQVAGTGKAGELFF. CDR3 nucleotides: TGTGCCAGCTCCCAAGTCGCCGGGACAGGGAAGGCCGGGGAGCTGTTTTTT. The J gene is TRBJ2-2, the V gene TRBV7-6, with 9 bases matching TRBD1. Per the germline V gene, CDR1 is SGHVS and CDR2 is FNYEAQ. The CDR3 has 17 residues. With 8 bases clipped from V and 6 bases from J, the junction kept 16 bases outside the gene matches.

This clonotype was counted at least ten times. This rearrangement joins TRBV7-6 to TRBJ2-6; TRBD1 matches at 7 bases. After removal of 4 bases from V and 1 base from J, the junction contained 7 bases not matched to a gene. Germline V CDR1 and CDR2: SGHVS, FNYEAQ. This CDR3 has 17 amino acids. CDR3 DNA sequence: TGTGCCAGCAGCTATACAGGGGCCGGGTCTGGGGCCAACGTCCTGACTTTC. Residues: CASSYTGAGSGANVLTF.

V and J are TRBV9 and TRBJ2-7; TRBD2 aligns across 7 bases. The CDR3 is 16 residues long. The germline gives CDR1 SGDLS, CDR2 YYNGEE. V shed 0 bases and J 6 bases; nucleotides not matched to a gene: 12. The CDR3 coding sequence is TGTGCCAGCAGCGTAGCCCTTGGGGGGGTCCGCACCGAGCAGTACTTC. Translating it yields CASSVALGGVRTEQYF.

The table lists this clonotype with a few counts. The gene calls are TRBV27 and TRBJ2-6; D unresolved. This CDR3 is 14 amino acids long. Trimming shortened V by 5 bases and J by 5 bases, and 10 bases separated the two germline ends. Germline V gene sequence: CDR1 MNHEY, CDR2 SMNVEV (reference sequence). Written as DNA, the CDR3 is TGTGCCAGCAGTGCCCGGACCTGGGCCAACGTCCTGACTTTC. Its translation is CASSARTWANVLTF.

The sample holds a few counts of this clonotype. The chain employs TRBV9 and TRBJ2-3; 7 nucleotides match TRBD2. Looked up from germline, CDR1 is SGDLS and CDR2 is YYNGEE. J was trimmed by 4 bases and V by 4 bases; bases with no gene match: 3. This CDR3 has 13 residues. DNA of the CDR3: TGTGCCAGCAGCCGTACTAGCGCAGATACGCAGTATTTT. Its translation: CASSRTSADTQYF.

This clonotype has just a few counts. The CDR3 DNA sequence: TGCGCCAGCCGCGTCGGGACAGGGAGGGATACGCAGTATTTT. Its translation: CASRVGTGRDTQYF. V gene TRBV4-1 combines with J gene TRBJ2-3; TRBD1 matches 9 bases. Germline V CDR1 and CDR2: MGHRA, YSYEKL. The V segment lost 8 bases and the J segment 6 bases; nucleotides outside the gene matches: 9. The CDR3 has 14 residues.

This clonotype appeared a few times. The rearrangement links TRBV6-5 to TRBJ2-7; a possible D gene is TRBD1 (5 bases). Germline CDR1 MNHEY, CDR2 SVGAGI. The CDR3 has 13 amino acids. The germline V and J ends were trimmed by 6 bases and 1 base, with 10 bases remaining between them. CDR3 in DNA: TGTGCCAGCAGGCGAAAGGGGTCCTACGAGCAGTACTTC. This codes for CASRRKGSYEQYF.

This clonotype was detected ten times or more. The CDR3 DNA reads as TGCGCCAGCAGCTCTAGCGGGAGCTCCTACAATGAGCAGTTCTTC. Protein product: CASSSSGSSYNEQFF. The chain uses TRBV5-1 and TRBJ2-1; 10 bases map to TRBD2. This CDR3 is 15 amino acids long. Per germline, CDR1 SGHRS and CDR2 YFSETQ. Trimming cost V 3 bases and J 0 bases; bases outside gene matches: 0.